This paragraph covers one TCR beta chain sequence. Its antigen is as yet unknown. One entry per CDR3 protein results from TCRdb running MiXCR on the 5' RACE reads. The sample lists about 630,000 distinct CDR3 sequences, approximately 13% occurring once. The germline V and J ends were trimmed by 6 bases and 1 base, with 22 bases remaining between them. This CDR3 has 18 amino acids. The data stem from a study of T cells after yellow fever vaccination. Findings and caveats of the study: Re-detected after boosting: most primary clones, almost 98% of CD4 and about 85% of CD8.

This chain uses TRBV12-3 or TRBV12-4 with TRBJ2-4, with D perhaps matching TRBD1 (6 bases). The receptor comes from a man between 25 and 39 years old who received the YFV17D yellow fever vaccine. Sequencing used PBMCs, obtained on the day of the yellow fever booster vaccination. The CDR3 sequence is CASRSLQGGREAKNIQYF. In DNA form, the CDR3 reads TGTGCCAGCAGATCCTTACAGGGTGGAAGGGAGGCCAAAAACATTCAGTACTTC.